This T cell receptor beta chain was identified during a study of CD8+ T cells in alopecia areata. Study-wide results and caveats: Scalp clonality and expanded CD8+ clones among the top 100 fell significantly with tofacitinib.

There are a few counts of this clone. The antigen is not known. V lost 4 bases, J lost 5 bases, and 12 bases stayed unmatched. The CDR3 covers 16 residues. Germline CDR1 reads SGHTS; CDR2 reads YDEGEE. The treatment is: oral pan-JAK inhibitor, 5-10 mg twice daily. The investigators collected lesional scalp punch biopsies and peripheral blood from alopecia areata patients. RNA was extracted and reverse transcribed into cDNA as the sequencing template. Measured with immunoSEQ multiplex PCR; TCRdb has only the in-frame clones, and not every one. The sample holds under 200,000 clones, around 59% seen once. Source: CD4+ T cells sorted from blood, taken at week 24, from a patient treated with tofacitinib. V is TRBV5-8 and J is TRBJ1-5; 7 nucleotides agree with TRBD1. The sequence was obtained from a human donor with alopecia areata. The CDR3 loop reads CASSKRTGFRDQPQHF. In DNA form, the CDR3 reads TGTGCCAGCAGCAAACGGACAGGTTTTCGGGATCAGCCCCAGCATTTT.